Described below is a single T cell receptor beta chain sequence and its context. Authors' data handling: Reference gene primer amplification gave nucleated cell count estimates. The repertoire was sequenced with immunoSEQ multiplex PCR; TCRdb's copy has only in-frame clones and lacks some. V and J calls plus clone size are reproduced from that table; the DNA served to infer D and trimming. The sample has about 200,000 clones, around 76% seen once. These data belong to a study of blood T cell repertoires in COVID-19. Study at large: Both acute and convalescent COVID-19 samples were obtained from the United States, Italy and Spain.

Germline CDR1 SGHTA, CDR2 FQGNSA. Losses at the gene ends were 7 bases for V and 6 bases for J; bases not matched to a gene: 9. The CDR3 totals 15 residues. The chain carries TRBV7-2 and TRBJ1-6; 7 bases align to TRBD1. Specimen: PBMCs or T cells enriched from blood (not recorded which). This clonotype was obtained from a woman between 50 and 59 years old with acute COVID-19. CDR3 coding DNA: TGTGCCAGCACCCACCCACAGGGGCCTAATTCACCCCTCCACTTT. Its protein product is CASTHPQGPNSPLHF.